This is a list of T cell receptor beta chains from one sample in a study of T cell responses to AZD1222 COVID-19 vaccine. TCRdb's copy holds only in-frame clones and misses some; the assay was immunoSEQ multiplex PCR. The sample has about 84,000 clones; about 82% are singletons. This sample comprised peripheral blood, obtained 28 days after the second AZD1222 dose. These receptor sequences come from an adult who received the AZD1222 COVID-19 vaccine. The conserved cysteine and the conserved F or W are not part of the CDR3 here. Fields, in order: J gene, V gene, D gene, CDR3 protein. D genes are given only for firm matches.

>TRBJ1-2|TRBV6-5|-
ASRVPGRYGYT
>TRBJ1-6|TRBV10-2|-
ASSDRGSGSPLH
>TRBJ1-2|TRBV5-1|-
ASSLAMAGRDGYT
>TRBJ1-1|TRBV19|-
LDTEAF
>TRBJ2-3|TRBV19|-
ASSTWTTTDTQY
>TRBJ2-3|TRBV19|-
ASRTQWAADTQY
>TRBJ1-6|TRBV10-1|-
ASSLGSKNSPLH
>TRBJ1-6|TRBV9|TRBD1
ASSLGTGWSPLH
>TRBJ2-3|TRBV27|-
ASSSAASTDTQY
>TRBJ1-3|TRBV19|TRBD1
ASASFRDRGTGNTIY
>TRBJ1-2|TRBV27|TRBD1
ASSLSSAGGVYGYT
>TRBJ1-1|TRBV18|-
ASSPMATQNTEAF
>TRBJ1-5|TRBV2|TRBD1
ASSSDRGRNQPQH
>TRBJ1-3|TRBV29-1|-
SVADGSGNTIY
>TRBJ1-1|TRBV5-1|TRBD1
ASRLTGGYTEAF
>TRBJ2-3|TRBV5-1|TRBD1
ASSRTGADTQY
>TRBJ2-1|TRBV5-4|TRBD1
ASSPPGTGGYNEQF
>TRBJ2-3|TRBV27|-
ASSTGLTGADTQY
>TRBJ2-7|TRBV4-3|TRBD2
ASSQGRAGDSYEQY
>TRBJ2-1|TRBV19|TRBD1
ASSIGRGQGHDEQF
>TRBJ2-3|TRBV4-2|-
ASSQVWLQSGGTDTQY
>TRBJ2-7|TRBV18|TRBD2
ASSSWTSGRQYEQY
>TRBJ1-1|TRBV5-1|TRBD1
ASSLQGQGGSNTEAF
>TRBJ1-1|TRBV6-6|-
ASRARMNTEAF
>TRBJ2-7|TRBV9|-
ASSVAGSRLDEQY
>TRBJ2-3|TRBV6-4|-
ASSRGAGGTDTQY
>TRBJ1-1|TRBV10-1|-
ASSVTAWAEAF
>TRBJ2-7|TRBV28|-
ASSSPRGGAFSYEQY
>TRBJ2-7|TRBV6-2/TRBV6-3|TRBD2
ASSTPSGRYYEQY
>TRBJ1-1|TRBV6-2/TRBV6-3|-
ASSSRHRNTEAF
>TRBJ2-2|TRBV30|-
AWSVRALANTGELF
>TRBJ1-2|TRBV4-1|-
ASSQRSGVGYGYT
>TRBJ1-2|TRBV30|-
AWSPPRGTYGYT
>TRBJ1-4|TRBV2|-
ASKKGGLGEKLF
>TRBJ2-3|TRBV7-2|-
ASSVGPLTDTQY
>TRBJ2-3|TRBV7-6|TRBD1
ASSYQPGQTTDTQY
>TRBJ2-1|TRBV7-3|-
ASSPRSSANNEQF
>TRBJ1-6|TRBV5-4|-
ASSPRDYNSPLH
>TRBJ2-7|TRBV7-9|-
ASSREGVREQY
>TRBJ1-5|TRBV9|-
ASGGGYNQPQH
>TRBJ1-1|TRBV6-2/TRBV6-3|-
ASSLGTTWLNTEAF
>TRBJ2-7|TRBV28|TRBD2
ASSSPGLAGFPYEQY
>TRBJ2-7|TRBV6-5|TRBD2
ASRSTSGRSYEQY
>TRBJ1-2|TRBV28|-
ASSHPLENGYT
>TRBJ1-2|TRBV28|-
ASSPQENYGYT
>TRBJ1-6|TRBV28|-
ASSPMGTGTPSLH
>TRBJ2-1|TRBV2|-
ASSEQGYNEQF
>TRBJ2-3|TRBV30|TRBD2
AWARASGLVDTQY
>TRBJ1-4|TRBV27|-
ASSLLGSLGTNEKLF
>TRBJ1-2|TRBV3-1/TRBV3-2|-
ASSRGGRGYGYT
>TRBJ1-1|TRBV5-1|-
ASSRDSHEAF
>TRBJ1-2|TRBV30|-
AWTGDRSNYGYT
>TRBJ2-1|TRBV10-3|TRBD1
AISEEGGDRGRNEQF
>TRBJ1-3|TRBV2|TRBD1
ASTRTTGGSGNTIY
>TRBJ2-6|TRBV11-2|-
ASSLAGGHSGANVLT
>TRBJ1-4|TRBV7-2|TRBD1
ASSLFGTGGEKLF